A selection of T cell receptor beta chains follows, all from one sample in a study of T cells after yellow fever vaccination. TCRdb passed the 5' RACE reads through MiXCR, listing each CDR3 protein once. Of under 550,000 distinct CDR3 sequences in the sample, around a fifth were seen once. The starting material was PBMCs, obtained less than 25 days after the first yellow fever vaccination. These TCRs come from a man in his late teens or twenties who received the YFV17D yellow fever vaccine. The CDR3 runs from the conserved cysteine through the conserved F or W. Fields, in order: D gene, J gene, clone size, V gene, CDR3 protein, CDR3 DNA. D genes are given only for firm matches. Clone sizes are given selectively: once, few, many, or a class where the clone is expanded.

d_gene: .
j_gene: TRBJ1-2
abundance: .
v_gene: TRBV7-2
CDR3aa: CASSPTSGYTF
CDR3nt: TGTGCCAGCAGCCCAACGTCAGGCTACACCTTC

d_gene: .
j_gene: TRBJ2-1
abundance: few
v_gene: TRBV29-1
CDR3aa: CSVPGYNEQFF
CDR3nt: TGCAGCGTCCCCGGGTACAATGAGCAGTTCTTC

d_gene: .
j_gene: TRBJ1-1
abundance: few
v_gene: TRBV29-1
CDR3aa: CSVEDPSENTEAFF
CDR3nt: TGCAGCGTTGAAGATCCGTCGGAGAACACTGAAGCTTTCTTT

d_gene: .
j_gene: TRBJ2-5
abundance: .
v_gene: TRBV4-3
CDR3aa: CASSQGLKAGGETQYF
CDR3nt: TGCGCCAGCAGCCAAGGTTTAAAGGCAGGCGGAGAGACCCAGTACTTC

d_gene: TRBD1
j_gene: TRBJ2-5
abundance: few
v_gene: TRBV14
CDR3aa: CASSQRRGGQGYQETQYF
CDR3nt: TGTGCCAGCAGCCAGCGAAGGGGGGGACAGGGATACCAAGAGACCCAGTACTTC

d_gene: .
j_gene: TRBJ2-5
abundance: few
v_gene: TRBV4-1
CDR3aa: CASSQPGQPRETQYF
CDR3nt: TGCGCCAGCAGCCAACCCGGACAACCTAGGGAGACCCAGTACTTC

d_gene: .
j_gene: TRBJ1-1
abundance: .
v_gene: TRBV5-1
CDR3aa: CASSSDLPGNTEAFF
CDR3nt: TGCGCCAGCAGCTCAGATCTTCCGGGGAACACTGAAGCTTTCTTT

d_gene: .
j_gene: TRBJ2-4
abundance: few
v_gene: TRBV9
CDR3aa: CASSVGGAGNIQYF
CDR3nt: TGTGCCAGCAGCGTAGGTGGGGCGGGGAACATTCAGTACTTC

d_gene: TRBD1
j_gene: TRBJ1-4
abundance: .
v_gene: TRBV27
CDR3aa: CASSLSTGWKLFF
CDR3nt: TGTGCCAGCAGTTTATCGACAGGGTGGAAACTGTTTTTT

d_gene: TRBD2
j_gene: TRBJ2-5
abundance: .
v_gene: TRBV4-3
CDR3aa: CASSQDPLAGGSETQYF
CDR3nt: TGCGCCAGCAGCCAAGACCCACTAGCGGGGGGGAGCGAGACCCAGTACTTC

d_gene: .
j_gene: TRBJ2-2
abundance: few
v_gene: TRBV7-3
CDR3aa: CASSFNTGANTGELFF
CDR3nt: TGTGCCAGCAGCTTCAACACGGGTGCGAACACCGGGGAGCTGTTTTTT

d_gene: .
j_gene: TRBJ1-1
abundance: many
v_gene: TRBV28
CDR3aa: CASRAGTMNTEAFF
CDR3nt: TGTGCCAGCCGCGCCGGGACAATGAACACTGAAGCTTTCTTT

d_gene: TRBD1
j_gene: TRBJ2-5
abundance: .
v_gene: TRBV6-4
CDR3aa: CASSDQPGGQETQYF
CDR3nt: TGTGCCAGCAGTGACCAGCCAGGGGGTCAAGAGACCCAGTACTTC

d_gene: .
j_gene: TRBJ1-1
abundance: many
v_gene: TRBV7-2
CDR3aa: CASSSTGFTEAFF
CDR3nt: TGTGCCAGCAGCTCTACGGGTTTCACTGAAGCTTTCTTT

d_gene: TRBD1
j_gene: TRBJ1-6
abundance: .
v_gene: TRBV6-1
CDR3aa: CASRGQGESPLHF
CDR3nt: TGTGCCAGCAGGGGACAGGGAGAATCACCCCTCCACTTT

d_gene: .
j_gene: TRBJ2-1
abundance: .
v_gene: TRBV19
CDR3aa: CAPHGLNEQFF
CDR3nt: TGTGCCCCCCACGGTCTCAATGAGCAGTTCTTC

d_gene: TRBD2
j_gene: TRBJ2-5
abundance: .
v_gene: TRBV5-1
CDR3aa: CASIRGGSGALPRETQYF
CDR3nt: TGCGCCAGCATTCGCGGGGGGTCGGGGGCCTTACCCCGGGAGACCCAGTACTTC

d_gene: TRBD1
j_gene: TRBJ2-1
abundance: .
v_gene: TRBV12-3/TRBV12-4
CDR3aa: CASSPGTGTTSQFF
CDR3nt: TGTGCCAGCAGCCCCGGGACAGGGACAACTTCGCAGTTCTTC

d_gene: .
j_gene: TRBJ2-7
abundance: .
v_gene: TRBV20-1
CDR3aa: CSARYGSYEQYF
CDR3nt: TGCAGTGCTAGGTATGGCTCCTACGAGCAGTACTTC

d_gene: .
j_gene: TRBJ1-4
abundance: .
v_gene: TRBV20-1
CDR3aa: CSAISGPGEKLFF
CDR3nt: TGCAGTGCTATATCCGGGCCTGGGGAAAAACTGTTTTTT

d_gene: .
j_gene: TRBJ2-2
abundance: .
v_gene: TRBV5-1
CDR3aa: CASSSTSGWNTGELFF
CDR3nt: TGCGCCAGCAGCTCGACAAGCGGGTGGAACACCGGGGAGCTGTTTTTT

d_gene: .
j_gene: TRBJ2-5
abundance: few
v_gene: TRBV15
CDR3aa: CATSRRKNRVGGETQYF
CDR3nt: TGTGCCACCAGCAGGAGAAAGAACAGGGTCGGGGGGGAGACCCAGTACTTC

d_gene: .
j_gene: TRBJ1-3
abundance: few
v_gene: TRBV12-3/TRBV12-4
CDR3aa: CASSLHRRGNTIYF
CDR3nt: TGTGCCAGCAGTTTACACAGACGCGGAAACACCATATATTTT

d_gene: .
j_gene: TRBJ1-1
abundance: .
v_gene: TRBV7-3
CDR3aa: CASSSRTISPRAFF
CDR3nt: TGTGCCAGCAGCTCCCGGACGATATCACCCCGAGCTTTCTTT

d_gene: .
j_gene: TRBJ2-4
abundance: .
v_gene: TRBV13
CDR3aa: CASTDRSGGDIQYF
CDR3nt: TGTGCCAGCACCGACAGGTCAGGCGGGGACATTCAGTACTTC

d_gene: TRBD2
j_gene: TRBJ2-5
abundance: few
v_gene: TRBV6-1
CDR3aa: CASKGSGGPRETQYF
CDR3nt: TGTGCCAGCAAGGGGAGCGGGGGCCCTCGAGAGACCCAGTACTTC

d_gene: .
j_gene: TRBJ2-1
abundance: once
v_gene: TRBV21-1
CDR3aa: CARDIHNEQFF
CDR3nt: TGTGCCAGGGACATTCACAATGAGCAGTTCTTC

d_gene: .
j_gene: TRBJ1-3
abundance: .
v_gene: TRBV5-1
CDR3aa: CASSHEQGAGNTIYF
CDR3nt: TGCGCCAGCAGCCACGAGCAGGGAGCTGGAAACACCATATATTTT

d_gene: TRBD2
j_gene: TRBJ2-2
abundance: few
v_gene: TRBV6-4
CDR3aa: CASSPLAGAPPGELFF
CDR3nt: TGTGCCAGCAGTCCCCTAGCGGGGGCTCCCCCCGGGGAGCTGTTTTTT

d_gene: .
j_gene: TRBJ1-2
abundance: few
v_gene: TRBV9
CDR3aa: CASSVAEGLYGYTF
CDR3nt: TGTGCCAGCAGCGTAGCGGAGGGGCTCTATGGCTACACCTTC

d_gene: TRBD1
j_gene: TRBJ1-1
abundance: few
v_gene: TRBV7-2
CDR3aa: CASSRQGAGTEAFF
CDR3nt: TGTGCCAGCAGCCGACAGGGGGCCGGGACTGAAGCTTTCTTT

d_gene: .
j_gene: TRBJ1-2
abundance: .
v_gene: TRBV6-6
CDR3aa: CASSLRDIYGYTF
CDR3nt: TGTGCCAGCAGCCTTCGGGACATCTATGGCTACACCTTC

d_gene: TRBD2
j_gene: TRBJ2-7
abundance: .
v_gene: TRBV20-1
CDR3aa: CSASSRGDSYEQYF
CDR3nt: TGCAGTGCTAGTTCGCGGGGGGACTCCTACGAGCAGTACTTC

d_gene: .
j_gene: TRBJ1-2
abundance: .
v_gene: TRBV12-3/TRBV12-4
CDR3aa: CASSFGRAGYTF
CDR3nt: TGTGCCAGCAGTTTCGGCAGGGCTGGCTACACCTTC

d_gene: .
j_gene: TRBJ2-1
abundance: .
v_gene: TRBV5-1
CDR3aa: CASSRVGSLSSYNEQFF
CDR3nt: TGCGCCAGCAGCCGGGTTGGGAGTCTTAGCTCCTACAATGAGCAGTTCTTC

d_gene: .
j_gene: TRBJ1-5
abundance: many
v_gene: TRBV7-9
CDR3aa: CASSSSGWAESQPQHF
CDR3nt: TGTGCCAGCAGCTCCTCGGGATGGGCCGAATCCCAGCCCCAGCATTTT

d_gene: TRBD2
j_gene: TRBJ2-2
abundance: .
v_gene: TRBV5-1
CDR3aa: CASMVQRGYGELFF
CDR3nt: TGCGCCAGCATGGTGCAGCGGGGATACGGGGAGCTGTTTTTT

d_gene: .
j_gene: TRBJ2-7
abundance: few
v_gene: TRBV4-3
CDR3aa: CASSQDRTLPYEQYF
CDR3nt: TGCGCCAGCAGCCAAGATCGGACATTACCCTACGAGCAGTACTTC

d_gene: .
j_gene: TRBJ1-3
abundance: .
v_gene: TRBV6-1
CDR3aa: CASTLAADSGNTIYF
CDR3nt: TGTGCCAGCACCCTCGCAGCCGACTCTGGAAACACCATATATTTT

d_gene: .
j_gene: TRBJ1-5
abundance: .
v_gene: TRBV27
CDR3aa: CASSLRDGKNQPPHF
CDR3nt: TGTGCCAGCAGTTTAAGGGACGGGAAGAATCAGCCCCCGCATTTT

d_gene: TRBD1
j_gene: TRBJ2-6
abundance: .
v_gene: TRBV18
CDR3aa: CASSPQLGQGLGANVLTF
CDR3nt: TGTGCCAGCTCACCACAATTGGGACAGGGTCTGGGGGCCAACGTCCTGACTTTC

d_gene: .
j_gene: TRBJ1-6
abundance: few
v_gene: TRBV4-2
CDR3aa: CASSQGYNSPLHF
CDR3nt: TGTGCCAGCAGCCAAGGGTATAATTCACCCCTCCACTTT

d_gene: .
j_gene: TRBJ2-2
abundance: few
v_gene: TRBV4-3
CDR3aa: CASSQNSADIITGELFF
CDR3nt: TGCGCCAGCAGCCAGAACTCGGCGGACATTATCACCGGGGAGCTGTTTTTT

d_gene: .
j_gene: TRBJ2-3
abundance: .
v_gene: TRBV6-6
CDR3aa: CASSRRLGIDTQYF
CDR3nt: TGTGCCAGCAGTAGACGACTAGGGATAGATACGCAGTATTTT

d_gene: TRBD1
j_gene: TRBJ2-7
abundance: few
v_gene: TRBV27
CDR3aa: CASSLNRQGSDEQYF
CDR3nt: TGTGCCAGCAGTCTCAACAGACAGGGCTCGGACGAGCAGTACTTC

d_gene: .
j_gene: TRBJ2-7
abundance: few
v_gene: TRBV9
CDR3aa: CASSEGISYEQYF
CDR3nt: TGTGCCAGCAGCGAGGGGATTTCCTACGAGCAGTACTTC

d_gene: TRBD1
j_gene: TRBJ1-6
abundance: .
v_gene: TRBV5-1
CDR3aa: CASSYSGDRGLNSPLHF
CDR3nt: TGCGCCAGCAGCTATTCAGGGGATAGGGGGCTTAATTCACCCCTCCACTTT

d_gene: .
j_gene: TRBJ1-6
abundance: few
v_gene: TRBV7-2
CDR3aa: CASSIQGGDSPLHF
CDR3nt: TGTGCCAGCAGCATACAAGGGGGGGATTCACCCCTCCACTTT